The source of this TCR beta chain is a study of PD-1 blockade in classical Hodgkin lymphoma. Study in general: Every 2 weeks, patients had 3 mg/kg nivolumab intravenously.

Libraries were prepared by immunoSEQ multiplex PCR; TCRdb keeps only in-frame clonotypes and omits some of them. The data show fewer than 25,000 clones, roughly 88% seen once. Regarding the study as a whole: Newly diagnosed patients had diversity similar to the baseline diversity of complete responders.

This clone occurred once. Its target is not known. Regarding time point: cycle 4 day 1 (C4D1), after five to seven weeks of nivolumab. Every single patient, without exception, relapsed after autologous stem cell transplantation, and brentuximab vedotin exposure varied. Germline V gene sequence: CDR1 LGHNA, CDR2 YNFKEQ. This CDR3 is built from 16 residues. Trimming left V 2 bases short and J 6 bases short, with 19 bases between. The chain joins TRBV4-2 to TRBJ1-2; possibly TRBD1 for D (6 bases). The sample here was peripheral blood mononuclear cells (PBMCs), taken before the fourth cycle of nivolumab. The clonotype comes from a human donor with classical Hodgkin lymphoma. CDR3 region: CASSQRWTAEFNGYTF. Written as DNA, the CDR3 is TGTGCCAGCAGCCAAAGATGGACAGCAGAATTCAATGGCTACACCTTC.